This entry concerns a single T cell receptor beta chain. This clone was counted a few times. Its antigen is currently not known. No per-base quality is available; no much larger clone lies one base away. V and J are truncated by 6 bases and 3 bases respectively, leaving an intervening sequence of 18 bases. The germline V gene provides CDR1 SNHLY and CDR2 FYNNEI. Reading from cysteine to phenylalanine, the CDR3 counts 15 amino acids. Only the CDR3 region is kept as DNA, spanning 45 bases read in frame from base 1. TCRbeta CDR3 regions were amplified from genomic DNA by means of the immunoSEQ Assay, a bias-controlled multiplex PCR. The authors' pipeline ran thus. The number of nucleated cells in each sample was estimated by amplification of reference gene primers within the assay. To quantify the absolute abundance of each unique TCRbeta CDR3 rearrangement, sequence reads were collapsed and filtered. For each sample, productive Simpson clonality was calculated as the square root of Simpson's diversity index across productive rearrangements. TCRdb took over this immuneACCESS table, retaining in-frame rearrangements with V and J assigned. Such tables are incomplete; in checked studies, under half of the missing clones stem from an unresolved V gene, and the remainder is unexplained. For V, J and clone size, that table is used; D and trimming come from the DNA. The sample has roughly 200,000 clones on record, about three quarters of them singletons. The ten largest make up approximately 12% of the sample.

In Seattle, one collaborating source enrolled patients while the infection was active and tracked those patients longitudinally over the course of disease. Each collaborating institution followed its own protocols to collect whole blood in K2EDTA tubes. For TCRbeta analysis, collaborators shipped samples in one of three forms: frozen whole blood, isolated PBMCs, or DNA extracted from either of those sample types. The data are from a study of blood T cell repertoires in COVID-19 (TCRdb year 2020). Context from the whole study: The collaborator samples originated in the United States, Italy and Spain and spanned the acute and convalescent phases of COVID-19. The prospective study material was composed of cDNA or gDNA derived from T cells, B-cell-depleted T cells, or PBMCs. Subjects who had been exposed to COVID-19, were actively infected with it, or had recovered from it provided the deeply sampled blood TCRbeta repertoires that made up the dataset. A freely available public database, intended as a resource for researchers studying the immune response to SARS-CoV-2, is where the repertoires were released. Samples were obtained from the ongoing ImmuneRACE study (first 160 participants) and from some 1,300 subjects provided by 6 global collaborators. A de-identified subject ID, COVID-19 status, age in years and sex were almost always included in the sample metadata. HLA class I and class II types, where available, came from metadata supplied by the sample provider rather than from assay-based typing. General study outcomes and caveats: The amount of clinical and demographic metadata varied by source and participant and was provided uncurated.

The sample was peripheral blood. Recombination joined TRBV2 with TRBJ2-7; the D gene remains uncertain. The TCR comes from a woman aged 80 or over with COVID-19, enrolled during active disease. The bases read TGTGCCAGCAGACGTCGACTGATGCTATTCTACGAGCAGTACTTC. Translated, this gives CASRRRLMLFYEQYF. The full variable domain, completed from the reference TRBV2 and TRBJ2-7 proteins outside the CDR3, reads EPEVTQTPSHQVTQMGQEVILRCVPISNHLYFYWYRQILGQKVEFLVSFYNNEISEKSEIFDDQFSVERPDGSNFTLKIRSTKLEDSAMYFCASRRRLMLFYEQYFGPGTRLTVT.